This T cell receptor (beta chain) was observed in a study of response to subunit inactivated influenza vaccine. The V end lost 4 bases, the J end lost 5 bases, and 12 bases lay between the germline ends. Germline V CDR1 and CDR2: SGHTA, FQGNSA. This CDR3 comprises 14 residues. There are a few counts of this clonotype. TCRdb re-analysed the RT-PCR reads in MiXCR, keeping a single row per CDR3 protein. The data hold roughly 620,000 distinct CDR3 sequences, with over 9% observed a single time. These data were also filed under a second study, of T cells expressing NK-cell markers. This second report adds: Production of TCR beta cDNA relied on 5'RACE template switching with UMIs. The study found dominant NKG2C+ clonotypes at roughly 1.0-7.0% of CD8+ T cells in about six donors.

This chain links TRBV7-2 with TRBJ2-1; TRBD2 is a possible D gene (6 bases). The origin of this receptor is a man aged 50 or older who received an inactivated influenza vaccine. Source: PBMCs from blood, taken on the day of vaccination. CDR3 residues: CASSSGGYNNEQFF. In DNA form, the CDR3 reads TGTGCCAGCAGCTCAGGAGGGTATAACAATGAGCAGTTCTTC. The full variable domain, completed using reference TRBV7-2 and TRBJ2-1, is GAGVSQSPSNKVTEKGKDVELRCDPISGHTALYWYRQSLGQGLEFLIYFQGNSAPDKSGLPSDRFSAERTGGSVSTLTIQRTQQEDSAVYLCASSSGGYNNEQFFGPGTRLTVL.